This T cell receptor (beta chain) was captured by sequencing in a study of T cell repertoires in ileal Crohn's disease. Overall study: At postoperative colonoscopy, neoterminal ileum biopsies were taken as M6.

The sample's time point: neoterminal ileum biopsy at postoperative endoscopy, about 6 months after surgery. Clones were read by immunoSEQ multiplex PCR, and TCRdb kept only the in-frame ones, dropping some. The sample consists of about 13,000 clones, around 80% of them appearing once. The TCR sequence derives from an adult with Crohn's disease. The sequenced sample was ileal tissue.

The DNA of the CDR3 is TGTGCCAGCACCATGACAAATGAGCAGTTCTTC. Translated: CASTMTNEQFF. The chain recombines TRBV28 with TRBJ2-1, with D unresolved. CDR1 is MDHEN and CDR2 is SYDVKM in the germline V gene. The CDR3 runs to 11 residues. V shed 7 bases and J shed 7 bases, with 8 bases lying between them.